This T cell receptor (beta chain) was captured by sequencing in a study of T cell clonotyping in hematopoietic cell transplantation. Time point here: recipient sample about 28 days before transplant, after cytoreduction. Libraries were prepared by immunoSEQ multiplex PCR; TCRdb keeps only in-frame clonotypes and omits some of them. This repertoire shows 45,000 or so clones, roughly four fifths found once; its top ten account for 4% to 5.5%. The CDR3 consists of 15 residues. V lost 5 bases, J lost 6 bases, and 9 bases stayed unmatched. Per germline, CDR1 MNHEY and CDR2 SVGAGI. This clone was seen only a few times.

The source was peripheral blood mononuclear cells, collected before stem cell transplant. This rearrangement joins TRBV6-5 to TRBJ2-2; TRBD2 matches 7 bases. The clonotype comes from a man in his 60s with myelodysplastic syndrome. Some clones in this sample may be carry-over from other donors' samples. The chain's CDR3 is CASSSPFLAAGELFF. The CDR3 nucleotides read TGTGCCAGCAGTAGCCCCTTTCTAGCGGCCGGGGAGCTGTTTTTT.